Presented here are 22 T cell receptor beta chains from one specimen sequenced in a study of blood T cell repertoires in COVID-19. Only in-frame clones appear in the TCRdb table, and some are missing; sequencing was by immunoSEQ multiplex PCR. Counted here are about 200,000 clones, about 90% occurring once; the ten biggest clones make up 2.2%. The sample was peripheral blood. The receptors derive from a woman aged 50 to 65 with acute or convalescent COVID-19.

The sample holds one count of this clone. This specimen includes other DNA sequences encoding the same CDR3. This sequence joins TRBV6-2 or TRBV6-3 and TRBJ2-1, with a possible D match to TRBD2 (5 bases). The CDR3 has 13 amino acids. In germline, CDR1 is MNHEY, CDR2 SVGEGT. V lost 3 bases and J 5 bases, leaving 8 bases between the germline ends. The CDR3 sequence: CASSYGRDNEQFF. For the CDR3, the DNA is TGTGCCAGCAGTTATGGGCGGGACAATGAGCAGTTCTTC.

The J gene is TRBJ2-3, the V gene TRBV7-2; TRBD2 matches 13 bases. The germline CDR1 and CDR2 sequences are SGHTA and FQGNSA. CDR3 length equals 16 residues. The J segment lost 3 bases and the V segment lost 4 bases, leaving 4 bases of the junction unmatched. The CDR3 nucleotides are TGTGCCAGCAGCTGGACTAGCGGGAGAGGGACAGATACGCAGTATTTT. Its translation: CASSWTSGRGTDTQYF.

The rearrangement joins TRBV4-1 to TRBJ2-1, with 8 bases aligning to TRBD2. Germline lookup yields CDR1 MGHRA and CDR2 YSYEKL. The trim removed 3 bases at V and 3 bases at J, leaving 7 bases unmatched. The length of the CDR3 is 16 residues. The chain's CDR3 is CASSHPGLGDYNEQFF. Written as DNA, the CDR3 is TGCGCCAGCAGCCACCCGGGACTAGGGGACTACAATGAGCAGTTCTTC.

The chain employs TRBV2 and TRBJ2-3; TRBD2 matches 7 bases. CDR3 size: 14 residues. Germline CDR1 reads SNHLY; CDR2 reads FYNNEI. The trim removed 6 bases at V and 5 bases at J, leaving 8 bases unmatched. CDR3 DNA: TGTGCCAGCAGAGGCGGGGAGGGAGGAGATACGCAGTATTTT. Its protein is CASRGGEGGDTQYF.

This sequence joins TRBV20-1 and TRBJ1-2, with 7 bases fitting TRBD1. This CDR3 contains 14 residues. V was clipped by 3 bases and J by 1 base; unmatched bases: 5. Germline CDR1 reads DFQATT; CDR2 reads SNEGSKA (reference sequence). As DNA, the CDR3 is TGCAGTGCTAGTATAGGGGGCTTTAACTATGGCTACACCTTC. Its protein is CSASIGGFNYGYTF.

The chain employs TRBV5-1 and TRBJ1-2; TRBD1 matches 9 bases. This CDR3 has 12 amino acids. V lost 4 bases, J lost 7 bases, and 2 bases stayed unmatched. Germline V gene sequence: CDR1 SGHRS, CDR2 YFSETQ. The CDR3 loop is CASSPGQGGYTF. The CDR3 DNA reads TGCGCCAGCAGCCCGGGACAGGGTGGCTACACCTTC. Complete variable domain (other parts from reference TRBV5-1 and TRBJ1-2): KAGVTQTPRYLIKTRGQQVTLSCSPISGHRSVSWYQQTPGQGLQFLFEYFSETQRNKGNFPGRFSGRQFSNSRSEMNVSTLELGDSALYLCASSPGQGGYTFGSGTRLTVV.

The chain employs TRBV6-5 and TRBJ2-3, with 8 bases fitting TRBD2. The CDR3 has 16 amino acids. The V gene end was trimmed by 4 bases and the J gene end by 6 bases; junction bases not matched to a gene: 12. CDR1 and CDR2 from the germline V gene are MNHEY and SVGAGI. CDR3 DNA: TGTGCCAGCAGTTCGGCTTCAGCGGGGGCCCGGGATACGCAGTATTTT. This encodes CASSSASAGARDTQYF.

CDR3 protein: CAWSALQGDGYTF. Written as DNA, the CDR3 is TGTGCCTGGAGTGCTCTCCAGGGGGATGGCTACACCTTC. This rearrangement joins TRBV30 to TRBJ1-2; 7 bases are shared with TRBD1. The V and J ends lost 1 base and 6 bases, in that order; junction bases with no gene match: 5. Germline CDR1 and CDR2: GTSNPN and SVGIG (reference sequence). This CDR3 is 13 amino acids long.

This clone was detected once. The chain is built from TRBV6-5 and TRBJ2-1, with 7 bases aligning to TRBD1. The CDR3 is made up of 11 amino acids. The V gene's germline CDR1 is MNHEY and CDR2 SVGAGI. The V and J ends lost 6 bases and 10 bases, in that order; junction bases with no gene match: 3. CDR3 nucleotide sequence: TGTGCCAGCAGCCGGACAGGCGAGCAGTTCTTC. Encoded protein: CASSRTGEQFF.

V and J are TRBV10-3 and TRBJ2-7; tentatively, D is TRBD1 (5 bases). The CDR3 is 14 amino acids. Germline-derived CDR1 and CDR2 are ENHRY and SYGVKD. Trimming pared 4 bases from V and 0 bases from J, leaving 10 bases between. The CDR3 nucleotides read TGTGCCATCAGTGGGGGCGTTAGCTCCTACGAGCAGTACTTC. It encodes CAISGGVSSYEQYF.

The V call is TRBV14, the J call TRBJ2-7; TRBD1 agrees at 8 bases. This CDR3 comprises 16 residues. Trimming at V came to 4 bases and at J to 2 bases, leaving 10 bases not matched to a gene. Germline-derived CDR1 and CDR2 are SGHDN and FVKESK. CDR3 amino acids: CASSLVGQGATYEQYF. The DNA of the CDR3 is TGTGCCAGCAGCCTCGTAGGGCAGGGGGCAACCTACGAGCAGTACTTC.

The chain has TRBV6-5 and TRBJ2-7; 10 nucleotides align to TRBD1. Germline-derived CDR1 and CDR2 are MNHEY and SVGAGI. After removal of 2 bases from V and 3 bases from J, the junction contained 4 bases not matched to a gene. The CDR3 extends over 15 amino acids. CDR3 DNA: TGTGCCAGCAGTTACAGAGACAGGGGGCTCTACGAGCAGTACTTC. It yields the protein CASSYRDRGLYEQYF.

This chain links TRBV6-5 with TRBJ2-1, with 7 bases lining up with TRBD2. With V trimmed by 2 bases and J by 5 bases, 6 bases remained unmatched. The CDR3 is made up of 15 amino acids. CDR1 and CDR2 (germline): MNHEY, SVGAGI. The chain's CDR3 is CASSYVRGYDNEQFF. The CDR3 nucleotides read TGTGCCAGCAGTTACGTGCGGGGGTACGACAATGAGCAGTTCTTC.

The gene calls are TRBV7-9 and TRBJ2-1; 10 positions match TRBD2. Trimming took 5 bases from V and 5 from J; bases not matched to a gene: 3. The CDR3 is made up of 14 amino acids. Germline CDR1 SEHNR, CDR2 FQNEAQ (reference sequence). The CDR3 here is CASSRLAGNNEQFF. CDR3 bases: TGTGCCAGCAGCCGACTAGCGGGCAACAATGAGCAGTTCTTC.

In this sample, this clone turned up once. This likely stems from a read error, as it lies one base from a far larger clone. The CDR3 DNA follows: TGTGCCAGTAGTATGGGGGGCACTGAAGCTTTCTTT. Protein product: CASSMGGTEAFF. The V and J genes are TRBV19 and TRBJ1-1; TRBD1 might be the D (5 bases). Germline lookup yields CDR1 LNHDA and CDR2 SQIVND (reference sequence). V lost 3 bases and J lost 4, with 6 bases in between. The CDR3 totals 12 residues.

The chain is built from TRBV28 and TRBJ2-6; D call uncertain. CDR1 and CDR2 (germline): MDHEN, SYDVKM. Trimming cost V 3 bases and J 0 bases, with 6 bases left between them. The CDR3 runs to 15 residues. CDR3 sequence (DNA): TGTGCCAGCAGTTTCCTTTCCTCTGGGGCCAACGTCCTGACTTTC. It specifies CASSFLSSGANVLTF.

The chain joins TRBV5-6 to TRBJ1-1; D might be TRBD1 (6 bases). Trimming took off 6 bases at V and 6 bases at J, with 18 bases between the two ends. Germline values: CDR1 SGHDT, CDR2 YYEEEE. This CDR3 comprises 14 residues. The CDR3 sequence: CASTHGGHNPEAFF. For the CDR3, the DNA is TGTGCCAGCACCCACGGGGGGCATAACCCTGAAGCTTTCTTT.

The chain recombines TRBV9 with TRBJ2-5; the match to TRBD2 covers 11 bases. The CDR3 contains 16 residues. V was clipped by 8 bases and J by 5 bases; unmatched bases: 14. Germline V gene data show CDR1 as SGDLS and CDR2 as YYNGEE. CDR3 DNA: TGTGCCAGTTCACTGGGCCCCCTAGCGGGGGGTGAGACCCAGTACTTC. This encodes CASSLGPLAGGETQYF.

The gene calls are TRBV2 and TRBJ2-3; TRBD2 matches at 12 bases. Germline V lookup: CDR1 SNHLY, CDR2 FYNNEI. J gave up 3 bases and V 6 bases, and 10 bases lay outside the gene matches. The length of the CDR3 is 17 residues. In DNA, the CDR3 is TGTGCCAGCAGCGGACCTAGCGGGGGGGCATTGACAGATACGCAGTATTTT. Translation: CASSGPSGGALTDTQYF.

The chain has TRBV11-2 and TRBJ2-2; D remains unclear. The CDR3 runs 14 residues. Germline loops: CDR1 SGHAT, CDR2 FQNNGV. V gave up 5 bases and J gave up 0 bases, with 7 bases separating them. CDR3: CASSGQSNTGELFF. The CDR3 DNA reads as TGTGCCAGCAGCGGCCAGTCGAACACCGGGGAGCTGTTTTTT.

The chain couples TRBV6-5 to TRBJ2-6; D uncertain. V gave up 2 bases and J gave up 2 bases, with 7 bases separating them. This CDR3 comprises 15 residues. CDR1 is MNHEY and CDR2 is SVGAGI in the germline V gene. The CDR3 reads CASSYTQAGANVLTF. The DNA for the CDR3 is TGTGCCAGCAGTTACACGCAGGCTGGGGCCAACGTCCTGACTTTC.

This clone was detected only once. This chain connects TRBV5-4 to TRBJ2-7; TRBD2 agrees at 12 bases. Germline CDR1 is SGHNT and CDR2 is YYREEE (reference sequence). Germline trimming cut 4 bases from V and 1 base from J; bases unmatched to any gene: 6. The CDR3 is 16 residues long. CDR3 sequence: CASSRGLAGTSYEQYF. The CDR3 nucleotides are TGTGCCAGCAGCCGGGGACTAGCGGGTACTTCCTACGAGCAGTACTTC.